These 8 T cell receptor beta chains share one sample of origin, sequenced in a study of identical twins. TCRdb re-called the 5' RACE reads through MiXCR, storing one row per CDR3 protein. The repertoire consists of 450,000 or so distinct CDR3 sequences, with approximately 15% occurring once and the leading ten covering about 0.52%. These data are also associated with another study on yellow fever vaccine responses in identical twins.

Sample: CD4+ T cells sorted from blood. All receptors derive from a woman aged 18 to 35 in good health.

V gene TRBV6-1 combines with J gene TRBJ2-3; TRBD2 might be the D (6 bases). V was clipped by 5 bases and J by 0 bases, with 12 bases between them. The length of the CDR3 is 15 residues. Per the germline V gene, CDR1 is MNHNS and CDR2 is SASEGT. CDR3 DNA: TGTGCCAGCAGTCAAATTAGCGGTAGCACAGATACGCAGTATTTT. Its protein product is CASSQISGSTDTQYF.

This clonotype was observed a handful of times. The rearrangement joins TRBV11-1 to TRBJ2-5; D is unresolved. There are 16 residues in the CDR3. V lost 5 bases, J lost 2 bases, and 18 bases lay in between. CDR1 is SGHAT, CDR2 FQDESV, per germline (reference sequence). The CDR3 loop is CASSGKLRLEQETQYF. For the CDR3, the DNA is TGTGCCAGCAGCGGGAAGTTAAGACTGGAACAAGAGACCCAGTACTTC.

This clonotype was observed many times. The V and J genes are TRBV20-1 and TRBJ1-5; D possibly corresponds to TRBD1 (5 bases). With 4 bases removed from V and 4 bases from J, the gap between germline ends came to 17 bases. The germline V gene has CDR1 DFQATT and CDR2 SNEGSKA (reference sequence). The CDR3 has 15 amino acids. CDR3 coding DNA: TGCAGTGCTAAAAGAAACCAGGGAACTAATCAGCCCCAGCATTTT. Its translation: CSAKRNQGTNQPQHF.

This clonotype was counted a few times. CDR3 in DNA: TGCGCCAGCAGCCAAGATTTCGGGGTAGATACGCAGTATTTT. This gives the protein CASSQDFGVDTQYF. The chain uses TRBV4-3 and TRBJ2-3; D is possibly TRBD2 (5 bases). The CDR3 length is 14 residues. V lost 0 bases and J lost 5, with 9 bases in between. Germline V gene lookup returns CDR1 LGHNA and CDR2 YSLEER.

In its sample, this clonotype was seen a few times. The rearrangement joins TRBV9 to TRBJ2-5, with D perhaps matching TRBD2 (5 bases). This CDR3 has 12 residues. Per the germline V gene, CDR1 is SGDLS and CDR2 is YYNGEE. The germline V and J ends were trimmed by 2 bases and 5 bases, with 7 bases remaining between them. The CDR3 region has the DNA TGTGCCAGCAGCGTTACGGGGGAGACCCAGTACTTC. Translating gives CASSVTGETQYF. The complete variable domain, with remaining parts taken from reference TRBV9 and TRBJ2-5, reads DSGVTQTPKHLITATGQRVTLRCSPRSGDLSVYWYQQSLDQGLQFLIQYYNGEERAKGNILERFSAQQFPDLHSELNLSSLELGDSALYFCASSVTGETQYFGPGTRLLVL.

This chain joins TRBV12-3 or TRBV12-4 and TRBJ2-7, with a weak D call TRBD2 (6 bases). The ends were cut back, 6 bases at V and 6 bases at J, with 18 bases in the middle. The CDR3 extends over 14 amino acids. The CDR3 spells CASRQAGERFEQYF. CDR3 DNA: TGTGCCAGCAGACAAGCGGGCGAACGTTTCGAGCAGTACTTC.

This clonotype was counted at least ten times. The gene calls are TRBV11-2 and TRBJ2-3; the D gene could be TRBD1 or TRBD2 (5 bases each). CDR1 and CDR2 from the germline V gene are SGHAT and FQNNGV. This CDR3 region has 13 residues. The germline V and J ends were trimmed by 5 bases and 5 bases, with 11 bases remaining between them. The chain's CDR3 is CASSLTGGDTQYF. The CDR3 DNA reads as TGTGCCAGCAGCCTGACTGGGGGAGATACGCAGTATTTT.

This chain joins TRBV19 and TRBJ1-5; no firm D call. Trimming stripped 0 bases from V and 4 bases from J, with 16 bases between. The CDR3 is 17 residues long. Germline values: CDR1 LNHDA, CDR2 SQIVND (reference sequence). CDR3 sequence (DNA): TGTGCCAGTAGTATAGATCTGGGTCAACGGGGTAATCAGCCCCAGCATTTT. It yields the protein CASSIDLGQRGNQPQHF.